Below, 30 T cell receptor beta chains from the same sample are listed, as sequenced in a study of graft-versus-host responses after intestinal transplantation (dated by TCRdb to the early 2020s). Libraries were made using the immunoSEQ multiplex PCR assay. The table comes from immuneACCESS by way of TCRdb, which keeps in-frame sequences with V and J called. Part of the clones is missing from these tables; in studies checked, under half for an unresolved V gene and the rest for unknown reasons. This sample lists approximately 14,000 clones; roughly two thirds were detected once. The ten largest clones represent roughly 10% of the sample. Intraepithelial and lamina propria lymphocytes were isolated from graft specimens using dithiothreitol, EDTA incubations and collagenase D digestion. The specimen was ileum tissue, collected 650 to 700 days after intestinal transplantation. These receptor sequences come from a human patient who received an intestinal transplant, so some T cells may come from the graft donor.

The chain links TRBV29-1 to TRBJ2-2; 9 nucleotides align to TRBD2. The CDR3 is 18 residues long. Germline-derived CDR1 and CDR2 are SQVTM and ANQGSEA. V lost 4 bases, J lost 1 base, and 13 bases stayed unmatched. The DNA of the CDR3 is TGCAGCGTTGGACCTATCGGCGGGGGGGCCCGGAACACCGGGGAGCTGTTTTTT. Protein product: CSVGPIGGGARNTGELFF.

V and J are TRBV6-1 and TRBJ2-3; 7 bases map to TRBD2. Unmatched junction bases numbered 1, after V lost 0 bases and J lost 1 base. Germline CDR1 is MNHNS and CDR2 is SASEGT. The CDR3 is made up of 15 amino acids. CDR3 sequence: CASSEARGGTDTQYF. As DNA, the CDR3 is TGTGCCAGCAGTGAAGCCCGGGGGGGCACAGATACGCAGTATTTT.

This clone has more than one count but fewer than ten. The chain uses TRBV4-3 and TRBJ2-2; the D is unclear. Germline loops: CDR1 LGHNA, CDR2 YSLEER. V was cut by 0 bases and J by 6 bases, with 8 bases left in between. This CDR3 spans 14 amino acids. DNA of the CDR3: TGCGCCAGCAGCCAAGAGTTTCTCTCCGGGGAGCTGTTTTTT. Protein: CASSQEFLSGELFF.

The chain uses TRBV5-1 and TRBJ2-3; D perhaps matches TRBD2 (6 bases). Trimming left V 0 bases short and J 4 bases short, with 12 bases between. The CDR3 covers 15 residues. Germline V lookup: CDR1 SGHRS, CDR2 YFSETQ. The CDR3 bases are TGCGCCAGCAGCTTGGGGAGAGGGGAGGCAGATACGCAGTATTTT. Amino acids: CASSLGRGEADTQYF.

The V and J genes are TRBV4-1 and TRBJ2-4, with TRBD1 identical over 7 bases. CDR1 is MGHRA, CDR2 YSYEKL, per germline. Germline trimming cut 1 base from V and 6 bases from J; bases unmatched to any gene: 0. The CDR3 consists of 13 residues. CDR3 in amino acids: CASSQGDRNIQYF. CDR3 nucleotides: TGCGCCAGCAGCCAAGGGGACAGAAACATTCAGTACTTC.

The rearrangement links TRBV6-5 to TRBJ1-5, with a possible D match to TRBD1 (6 bases). The germline CDR1 and CDR2 sequences are MNHEY and SVGAGI. The CDR3 length is 12 residues. Trimming pared 6 bases from V and 10 bases from J, leaving 13 bases between. CDR3 nucleotides: TGTGCCAGCAGGACGGTACAGGGACCCCAGCATTTT. Translating gives CASRTVQGPQHF.

CDR3 region: CASSQGSRVKAFF. The CDR3 nucleotides read TGCGCCAGCAGCCAAGGGAGCAGAGTGAAGGCTTTCTTT. This chain links TRBV4-1 with TRBJ1-1; unclear D gene. V lost 1 base and J 11 bases, leaving 14 bases between the germline ends. This CDR3 is 13 amino acids long. CDR1 and CDR2 (germline): MGHRA, YSYEKL.

The chain links TRBV11-2 to TRBJ1-6, with 9 bases identical to TRBD1. The CDR3 contains 15 residues. Germline V CDR1 and CDR2: SGHAT, FQNNGV. The J segment lost 10 bases and the V segment lost 5 bases, leaving 9 bases of the junction unmatched. CDR3 nucleotides: TGTGCCAGCAGCCCTACAACAGGGGGCGGGTCACCCCTCCACTTT. Protein: CASSPTTGGGSPLHF.

This clone was counted a few times. The same CDR3 is also encoded by other DNA sequences in this sample. The V gene is TRBV5-5, the J gene TRBJ2-2; D is possibly TRBD2 (5 bases). The CDR3 runs 16 residues. From germline, CDR1 is SGHKS and CDR2 YYEKEE (reference sequence). V was pared by 1 base and J by 6 bases, with 16 bases between. CDR3 nucleotide sequence: TGTGCCAGCAGCTTGTTCTCGCGGGTGTCCCCCGGGGAGCTGTTTTTT. This sequence encodes CASSLFSRVSPGELFF.

This clone has only one observation. This chain uses TRBV12-5 with TRBJ2-5; 9 positions agree with TRBD2. The CDR3 is made up of 17 amino acids. The ends lost 7 bases at V and 0 bases at J; junction bases unmatched: 12. CDR1 and CDR2 from the germline V gene are LGHNT and FRNRAP. The CDR3 nucleotides are TGTGCTAGTGCCCCGGGCTACAGCGGGGGGAACCAAGAGACCCAGTACTTC. Translated: CASAPGYSGGNQETQYF.

On this clone: Germline is not matched at one junction end, which may reflect a read error. This chain uses TRBV15 with TRBJ1-1; D perhaps matches TRBD1 (6 bases). This CDR3 contains 16 residues. Germline V gene data show CDR1 as LNHNV and CDR2 as YYDKDF (reference sequence). CDR3 sequence: CATSGDRLRVDTEVFF. The CDR3 DNA follows: TGTGCCACCAGCGGTGACAGGCTCCGGGTGGACACTGAAGTTTTCTTT.

In this sample, this clone turned up a few times. The chain recombines TRBV7-2 with TRBJ2-3, with TRBD2 identical over 10 bases. CDR1 is SGHTA, CDR2 FQGNSA, per germline. The CDR3 runs 15 residues. V gave up 4 bases and J gave up 6 bases; unmatched junction bases: 7. This CDR3 is CASSSGAGGPDTQYF. For the CDR3, the DNA is TGTGCCAGCAGCTCCGGAGCGGGGGGGCCGGATACGCAGTATTTT.

This chain links TRBV15 with TRBJ2-7; 9 bases map to TRBD1. The CDR3 runs to 16 residues. Unmatched junction bases numbered 10, after V lost 4 bases and J lost 3 bases. Per the germline V gene, CDR1 is LNHNV and CDR2 is YYDKDF (reference sequence). CDR3 amino acids: CATSKDRGTGRYEQYF. For the CDR3, the DNA is TGTGCCACCAGCAAAGATCGAGGGACAGGGCGCTACGAGCAGTACTTC. Using reference TRBV15 and TRBJ2-7 for the parts outside the CDR3, the full variable domain is DAMVIQNPRYQVTQFGKPVTLSCSQTLNHNVMYWYQQKSSQAPKLLFHYYDKDFNNEADTPDNFQSRRPNTSFCFLDIRSPGLGDTAMYLCATSKDRGTGRYEQYFGPGTRLTVT.

This clone has a handful of counts. The gene calls are TRBV5-1 and TRBJ2-5; 8 bases align to TRBD2. The V gene end was trimmed by 3 bases and the J gene end by 5 bases; junction bases not matched to a gene: 9. CDR1 is SGHRS and CDR2 is YFSETQ in the germline V gene. The length of the CDR3 is 15 residues. The chain's CDR3 is CASSYGGAGKETQYF. DNA for the CDR3: TGCGCCAGCAGCTACGGGGGGGCCGGAAAGGAGACCCAGTACTTC.

This clone was seen a handful of times. The rearrangement uses TRBV10-2 and TRBJ2-7; 10 bases align to TRBD1. V shed 6 bases and J 4 bases; nucleotides not matched to a gene: 18. The length of the CDR3 is 18 residues. The V gene's germline CDR1 is WSHSY and CDR2 SAAADI. CDR3 sequence reads: CASSRGVSRPGQGYEQYF. The CDR3 nucleotides read TGCGCCAGCAGCCGAGGGGTGTCTCGGCCGGGACAGGGGTACGAGCAGTACTTC.

This clone was seen a handful of times. This sequence joins TRBV30 and TRBJ1-6; 12 nucleotides match TRBD1. J lost 5 bases, V lost 4 bases, and 9 bases had no gene match. The germline V gene encodes CDR1 GTSNPN and CDR2 SVGIG (reference sequence). The CDR3 loop spans 17 amino acids. In DNA form, the CDR3 reads TGTGCCTGGAAGGGCGGGACAGGGGGCAGAGATAATTCACCCCTCCACTTT. Amino acids: CAWKGGTGGRDNSPLHF.

Comment on this clone: Relative to the germline gene, one junction end is altered; a read error may explain this. V usage is TRBV12-5 and J usage is TRBJ1-4; D remains ambiguous. CDR1 and CDR2 (germline): LGHNT, FRNRAP. The CDR3 length is 18 residues. The CDR3 protein is CASALGLGWGATNEKLFF. As DNA, the CDR3 is TGTGCTAGTGCTTTGGGTTTGGGCTGGGGAGCAACTAATGAAAAACTGTTTTTT.

The chain has TRBV11-2 and TRBJ2-1; 7 bases line up with TRBD1. The CDR3 totals 14 residues. The germline CDR1 and CDR2 sequences are SGHAT and FQNNGV. Trimming took 3 bases from V and 3 from J; bases not matched to a gene: 2. The CDR3 sequence: CASSFGTVYNEQFF. Written as DNA, the CDR3 is TGTGCCAGCAGCTTCGGGACAGTCTACAATGAGCAGTTCTTC.

This chain uses TRBV11-3 with TRBJ1-1, with D uncertain. CDR3 size: 15 residues. The germline gives CDR1 SGHNT, CDR2 YENEEA. V dropped 3 bases and J dropped 6 bases, with 17 bases sitting between them. Here the CDR3 reads CASSFRGQTTSEAFF. CDR3 DNA: TGTGCCAGCAGCTTCAGAGGGCAAACTACTTCTGAAGCTTTCTTT.

The rearrangement uses TRBV18 and TRBJ2-2; D unclear. The V and J ends lost 3 bases and 3 bases respectively, with 5 bases between them. Germline CDR1 reads KGHSH; CDR2 reads LQKENI. This CDR3 has 13 amino acids. This chain's CDR3 is CASSPLYTGELFF. CDR3 DNA sequence: TGTGCCAGCTCACCTTTATACACCGGGGAGCTGTTTTTT.

The rearrangement uses TRBV4-1 and TRBJ1-2, with a tentative D call TRBD1 (5 bases). Trimming cost V 0 bases and J 4 bases, with 12 bases left between them. The CDR3 length is 15 residues. Germline V gene sequence: CDR1 MGHRA, CDR2 YSYEKL. For the CDR3, the DNA is TGCGCCAGCAGCCAAGATCAACAGGAGACCTATGGCTACACCTTC. Translation gives CASSQDQQETYGYTF.

This clone has a handful of counts. The identical CDR3 is also encoded by other nucleotide sequences in the sample. The chain carries TRBV7-2 and TRBJ1-4; 7 nucleotides line up with TRBD1. The CDR3 length is 15 residues. Per germline, CDR1 SGHTA and CDR2 FQGNSA. Trimming at V came to 5 bases and at J to 8 bases, leaving 11 bases not matched to a gene. The CDR3 loop reads CASSPRQGLREKLFF. DNA of the CDR3: TGTGCCAGCAGCCCCCGACAGGGCCTTAGGGAAAAACTGTTTTTT.

This clone showed up just a few times. The chain uses TRBV30 and TRBJ1-2, with TRBD1 matching over 8 bases. Looked up from germline, CDR1 is GTSNPN and CDR2 is SVGIG (reference sequence). J gave up 5 bases and V 3 bases, and 8 bases lay outside the gene matches. This CDR3 is 14 amino acids long. CDR3 DNA: TGTGCCTGGAGCCTAGGACAGGGTGCTTATGGCTACACCTTC. Translation gives CAWSLGQGAYGYTF.

This clone was counted a few times. This sequence joins TRBV30 and TRBJ1-6; no firm D call. Trimming pared 4 bases from V and 4 bases from J, leaving 5 bases between. CDR3 length: 12 residues. Germline values: CDR1 GTSNPN, CDR2 SVGIG (reference sequence). The CDR3 protein is CAWKQYNSPLHF. CDR3 DNA: TGTGCCTGGAAACAGTATAATTCACCCCTCCACTTT.

The chain uses TRBV4-3 and TRBJ2-7, with 10 bases identical to TRBD1. Germline CDR1 and CDR2: LGHNA and YSLEER. The CDR3 is made up of 16 amino acids. After removal of 5 bases from V and 2 bases from J, the junction contained 9 bases not matched to a gene. The CDR3 DNA reads as TGCGCCAGCAGCTTTTCCGGGACAGGGGAGACCTACGAGCAGTACTTC. It codes for CASSFSGTGETYEQYF.

The chain joins TRBV27 to TRBJ1-1, with 10 positions matching TRBD1. V lost 8 bases and J lost 1; bases outside the gene matches: 7. CDR3 length equals 15 residues. Germline values: CDR1 MNHEY, CDR2 SMNVEV (reference sequence). The CDR3 spells CASLDRGRRNTEAFF. As DNA, the CDR3 is TGTGCCAGCCTCGACAGGGGGCGACGGAACACTGAAGCTTTCTTT.

The J gene is TRBJ2-5, the V gene TRBV10-2; 10 bases map to TRBD2. Germline V CDR1 and CDR2: WSHSY, SAAADI. J lost 4 bases, V lost 7 bases, and 3 bases had no gene match. This CDR3 has 13 amino acids. CDR3 residues: CASTGLAAETQYF. As DNA, the CDR3 is TGCGCCAGCACAGGACTAGCGGCAGAGACCCAGTACTTC.

V gene TRBV7-2 combines with J gene TRBJ1-2, with D possibly being TRBD1 (6 bases). Between the trimmed V and J ends, which lost 5 bases and 6 bases, there was a span of 13 bases. This CDR3 region has 13 residues. The germline gives CDR1 SGHTA, CDR2 FQGNSA. CDR3 in amino acids: CASSERGGDGYTF. DNA for the CDR3: TGTGCCAGCAGCGAACGAGGGGGGGATGGCTACACCTTC.

DNA for the CDR3: TGCGCCAGCAGCTTGGTACCACAGGGGGCGTTGGGCTACACCTTC. This codes for CASSLVPQGALGYTF. The chain links TRBV5-1 to TRBJ1-2, with 9 positions matching TRBD1. Germline V gene data show CDR1 as SGHRS and CDR2 as YFSETQ. The J segment lost 8 bases and the V segment lost 0 bases, leaving 8 bases of the junction unmatched. The CDR3 totals 15 residues.

V and J are TRBV7-2 and TRBJ2-7, with 12 nucleotides matching TRBD1. Germline trimming cut 4 bases from V and 3 bases from J; bases unmatched to any gene: 13. Germline-derived CDR1 and CDR2 are SGHTA and FQGNSA. The CDR3 consists of 18 residues. This chain's CDR3 is CASSYGTGGGPFFYEQYF. For the CDR3, the DNA is TGTGCCAGCAGCTATGGGACAGGGGGCGGCCCGTTTTTCTACGAGCAGTACTTC.